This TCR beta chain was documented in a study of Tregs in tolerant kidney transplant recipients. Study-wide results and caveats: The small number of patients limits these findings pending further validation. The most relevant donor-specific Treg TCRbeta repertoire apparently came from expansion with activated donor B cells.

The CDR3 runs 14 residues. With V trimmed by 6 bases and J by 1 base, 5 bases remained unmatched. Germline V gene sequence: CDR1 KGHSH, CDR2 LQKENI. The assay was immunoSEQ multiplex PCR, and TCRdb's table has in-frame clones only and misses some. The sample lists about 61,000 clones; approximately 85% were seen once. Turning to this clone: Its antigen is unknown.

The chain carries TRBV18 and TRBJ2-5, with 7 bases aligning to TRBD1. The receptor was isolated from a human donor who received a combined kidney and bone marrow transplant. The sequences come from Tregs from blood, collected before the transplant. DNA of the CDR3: TGTGCCAGCTCGCGAGGGACAGTCCAAGAGACCCAGTACTTC. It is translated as CASSRGTVQETQYF.